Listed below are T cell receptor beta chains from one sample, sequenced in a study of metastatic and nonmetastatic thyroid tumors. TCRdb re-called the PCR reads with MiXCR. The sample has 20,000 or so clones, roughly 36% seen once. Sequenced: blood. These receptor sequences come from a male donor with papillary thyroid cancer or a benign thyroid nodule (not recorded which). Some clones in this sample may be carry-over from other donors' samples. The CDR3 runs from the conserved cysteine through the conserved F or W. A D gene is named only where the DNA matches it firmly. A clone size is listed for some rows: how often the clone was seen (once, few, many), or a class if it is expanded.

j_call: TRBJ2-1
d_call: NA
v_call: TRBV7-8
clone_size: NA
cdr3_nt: TGTGCCAGCAGCTTAGGGGAGCGGGCACGATCCTACAATGAGCAGTTCTTC
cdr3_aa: CASSLGERARSYNEQFF

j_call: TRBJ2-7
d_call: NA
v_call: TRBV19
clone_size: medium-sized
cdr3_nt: TGTGCCAGTAGCCAACTTACCCACCGGGACGGTAGCTCCTACGAGCAGTACTTC
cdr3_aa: CASSQLTHRDGSSYEQYF

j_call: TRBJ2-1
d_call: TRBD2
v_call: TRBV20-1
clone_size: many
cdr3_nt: TGCAGTGCAGGGACTAGCGGGAGAAACTCGTTCTTC
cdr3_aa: CSAGTSGRNSFF

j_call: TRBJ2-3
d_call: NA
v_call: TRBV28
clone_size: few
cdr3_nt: TGTGCCAGCAGTTTCTCCCCGACCGCGACGGGCACAGATACGCAGTATTTT
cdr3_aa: CASSFSPTATGTDTQYF

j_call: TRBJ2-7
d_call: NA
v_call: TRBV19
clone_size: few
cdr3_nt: TGTGCCAGTAGCCCGATAAGGGGCCCAACCTACGAGCAGTACTTC
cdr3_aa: CASSPIRGPTYEQYF

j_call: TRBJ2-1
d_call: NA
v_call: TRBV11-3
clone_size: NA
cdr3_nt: TGTGCCAGCAGCCCTTGGGACCAGAACAATGAGCAGTTCTTC
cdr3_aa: CASSPWDQNNEQFF

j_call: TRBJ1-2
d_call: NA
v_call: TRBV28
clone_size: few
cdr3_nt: TGTGCCAGCAGTCAGCCGGCTAACTATGGCTACACCTTC
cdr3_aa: CASSQPANYGYTF

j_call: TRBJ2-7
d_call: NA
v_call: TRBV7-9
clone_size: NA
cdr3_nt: TGTGCCAGCAGCTCCCTTTTCTACGAGCAGTACTTC
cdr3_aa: CASSSLFYEQYF

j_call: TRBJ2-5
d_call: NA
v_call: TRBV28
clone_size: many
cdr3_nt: TGTGCCAGCAGGCCTTACGGAGAGACCCAGTACTTC
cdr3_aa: CASRPYGETQYF

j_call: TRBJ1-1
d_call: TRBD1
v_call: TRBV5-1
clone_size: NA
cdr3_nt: TGCGCCAGCAGCTTGTTGACAGGGGTGTCTGAAGCTTTCTTT
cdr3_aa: CASSLLTGVSEAFF

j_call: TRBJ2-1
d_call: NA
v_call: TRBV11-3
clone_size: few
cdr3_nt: TGTGCCAGCAGCCCCCGTGCGGAAGGCAATGAGCAGTTCTTC
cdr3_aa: CASSPRAEGNEQFF

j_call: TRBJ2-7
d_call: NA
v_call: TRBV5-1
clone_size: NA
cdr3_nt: TGCGCCAGCAGCTCCGACCCGGGTGGCGAGCAGTACTTC
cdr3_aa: CASSSDPGGEQYF

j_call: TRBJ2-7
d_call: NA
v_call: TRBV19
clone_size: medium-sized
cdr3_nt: TGTGCCAGTAGTAGAACTTGGGACGGCTACGAGCAGTACTTC
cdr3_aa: CASSRTWDGYEQYF

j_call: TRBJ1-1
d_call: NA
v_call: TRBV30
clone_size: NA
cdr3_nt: TGTGCCTGGAGGGGGGACGGTATGAACACTGAAGCTTTCTTT
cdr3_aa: CAWRGDGMNTEAFF

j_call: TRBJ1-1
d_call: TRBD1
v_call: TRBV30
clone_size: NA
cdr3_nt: TGTGCCTGGATTCCCAACAGGGGGTGGATTTACTCTGAAGCTTTCTTT
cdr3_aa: CAWIPNRGWIYSEAFF

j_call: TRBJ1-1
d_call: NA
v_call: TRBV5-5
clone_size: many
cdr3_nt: TGTGCCAGCAGCCCGCGGCAAGCTTTCTTT
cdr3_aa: CASSPRQAFF

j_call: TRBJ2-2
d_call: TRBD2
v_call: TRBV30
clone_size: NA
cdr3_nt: TGTGCCTGGAGTAGAGCTAGCGGGAGGCTCCCCGCCGGGGAGCTGTTTTTT
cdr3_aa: CAWSRASGRLPAGELFF

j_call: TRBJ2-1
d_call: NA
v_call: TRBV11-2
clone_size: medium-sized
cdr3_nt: TGTGCCAGCAGCACCCGGGTAGCGGTTTCCTACAATGAGCAGTTCTTC
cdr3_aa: CASSTRVAVSYNEQFF

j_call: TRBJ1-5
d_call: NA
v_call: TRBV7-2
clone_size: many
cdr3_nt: TGTGCCAGCAGCTTAGAAGGGGGCAATCAGCCCCAGCATTTT
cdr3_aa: CASSLEGGNQPQHF

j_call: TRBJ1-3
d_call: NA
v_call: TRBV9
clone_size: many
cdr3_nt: TGTGCCAGCAGCGTAGGTGGCAGCTCTGGAAACACCATATATTTT
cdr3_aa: CASSVGGSSGNTIYF

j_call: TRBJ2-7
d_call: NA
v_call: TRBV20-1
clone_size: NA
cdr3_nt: TGCAGTGCTAGAGATAGGGGAAACCCTGACGAAGCTGAGCAGTACTTC
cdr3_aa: CSARDRGNPDEAEQYF

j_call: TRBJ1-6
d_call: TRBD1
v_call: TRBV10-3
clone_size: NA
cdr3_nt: TGTGCCATCAGTGAACGGACAGGGCAATCACCCCTCCACTTT
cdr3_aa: CAISERTGQSPLHF

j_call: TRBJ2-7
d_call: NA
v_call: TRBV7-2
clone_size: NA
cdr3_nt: TGTGCCAGCAGCACGGGTCTTTCTTACGAGCAGTACTTC
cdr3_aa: CASSTGLSYEQYF

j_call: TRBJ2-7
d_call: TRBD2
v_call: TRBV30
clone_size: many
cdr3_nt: TGTGCCTGGAAGGCGGGAGGAGCCCTATACGAGCAGTACTTC
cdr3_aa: CAWKAGGALYEQYF

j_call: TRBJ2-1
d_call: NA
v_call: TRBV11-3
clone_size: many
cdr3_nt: TGTGCCAGCAGCTTAGTACGGTCGGGAGTCTCCTACAATGAGCAGTTCTTC
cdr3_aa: CASSLVRSGVSYNEQFF

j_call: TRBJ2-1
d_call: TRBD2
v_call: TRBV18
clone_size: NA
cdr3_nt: TGTGCCGGCTCCCCGGGACTAGCGAACGGTGAGCAGTTCTTC
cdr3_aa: CAGSPGLANGEQFF

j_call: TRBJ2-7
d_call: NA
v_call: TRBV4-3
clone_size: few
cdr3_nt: TGCGCCAGCAGCCAAGCCCACCTTGCCCGGAACGAGCAGTACTTC
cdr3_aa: CASSQAHLARNEQYF

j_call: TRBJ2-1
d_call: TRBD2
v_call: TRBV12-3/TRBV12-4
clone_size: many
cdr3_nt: TGTGCCAGCATCCCAATGGCGACTAGCGGGGGCTACAATGAGCAGTTCTTC
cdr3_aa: CASIPMATSGGYNEQFF

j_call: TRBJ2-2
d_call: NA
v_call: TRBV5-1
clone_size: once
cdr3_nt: TGCGCCAGCAGCTGGACCGGGACGACGGTCGGGGAGCTGTTTTTT
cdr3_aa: CASSWTGTTVGELFF

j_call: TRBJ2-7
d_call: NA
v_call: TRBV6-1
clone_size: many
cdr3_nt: TGTGCCAGCAGCTCCACTAGCTACGAGCAGTACTTC
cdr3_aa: CASSSTSYEQYF

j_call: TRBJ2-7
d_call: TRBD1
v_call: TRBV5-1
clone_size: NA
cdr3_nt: TGCGCCAGCGGCGTAACGGGACAGGGGGTTCACGAGCAGTACTTC
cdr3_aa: CASGVTGQGVHEQYF

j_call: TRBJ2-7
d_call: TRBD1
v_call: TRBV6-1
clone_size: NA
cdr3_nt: TGTGCCAGCAGACCTGCCCCCGGGACAGTTATTCGGGAGCAGTACTTC
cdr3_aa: CASRPAPGTVIREQYF

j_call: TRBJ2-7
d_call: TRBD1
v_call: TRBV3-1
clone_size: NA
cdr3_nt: TGTGCCAGCAGCCAGATGGGACAGAGCTCCTACGAGCAGTACTTC
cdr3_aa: CASSQMGQSSYEQYF

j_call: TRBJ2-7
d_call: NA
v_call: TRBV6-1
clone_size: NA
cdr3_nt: TGTGCCAGCAGTGAAGATATCGGGTTCGAGCAGTACTTC
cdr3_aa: CASSEDIGFEQYF

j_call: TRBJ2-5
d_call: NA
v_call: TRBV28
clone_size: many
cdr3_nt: TGTGCCAGCAGGAAGCTAACAGGGATCGGAGAGACCCAGTACTTC
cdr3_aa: CASRKLTGIGETQYF

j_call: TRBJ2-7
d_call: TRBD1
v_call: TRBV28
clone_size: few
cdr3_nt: TGTGCCAGCAGTCTAAGGACAGGGGATCTCGAGCAGTACTTC
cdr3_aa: CASSLRTGDLEQYF

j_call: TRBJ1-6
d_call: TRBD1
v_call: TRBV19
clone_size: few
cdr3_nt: TGTGCCAGTAGTATTGACAGGGGTCCGAATTCACCCCTCCACTTT
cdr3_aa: CASSIDRGPNSPLHF

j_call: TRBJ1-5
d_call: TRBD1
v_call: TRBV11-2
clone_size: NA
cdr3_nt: TGTGCCAGCAGCTTAGATGAGGGACAGAATAGCAATCAGCCCCAGCATTTT
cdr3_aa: CASSLDEGQNSNQPQHF

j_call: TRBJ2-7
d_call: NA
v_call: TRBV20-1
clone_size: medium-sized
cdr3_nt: TGCAGTGCAATCCACCGGGACAAAACTCCCTACGAGCAGTACTTC
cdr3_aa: CSAIHRDKTPYEQYF

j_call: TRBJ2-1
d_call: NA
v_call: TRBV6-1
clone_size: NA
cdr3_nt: TGTGCCAGCAACGACCGGGGCTCGAGGAATGAGCAGTTCTTC
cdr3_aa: CASNDRGSRNEQFF

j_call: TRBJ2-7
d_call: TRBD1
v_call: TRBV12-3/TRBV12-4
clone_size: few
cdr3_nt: TGTGCCAGCACATGGGACAGGACGGGCGAGCAGTACTTC
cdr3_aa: CASTWDRTGEQYF

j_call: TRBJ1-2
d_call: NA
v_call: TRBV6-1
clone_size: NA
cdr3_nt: TGTGCCAGCATTCACCGGGAGCCCTATGGCTACACCTTC
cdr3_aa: CASIHREPYGYTF

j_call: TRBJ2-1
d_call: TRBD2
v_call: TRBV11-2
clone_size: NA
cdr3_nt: TGTGCCAGCAGCTTAGTAGCGGGAGTGGCTAATGAGCAGTTCTTC
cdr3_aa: CASSLVAGVANEQFF

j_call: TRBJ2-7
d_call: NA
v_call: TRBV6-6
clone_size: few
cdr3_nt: TGTGCCAGCAGCTACTCAATAGACCGCGAGCAGTACTTC
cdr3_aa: CASSYSIDREQYF

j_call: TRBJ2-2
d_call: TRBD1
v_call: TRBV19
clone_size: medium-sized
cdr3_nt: TGTGCCAGTAGTATCCCATTGACAGGGAGATACACCGGGGAGCTGTTTTTT
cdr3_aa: CASSIPLTGRYTGELFF